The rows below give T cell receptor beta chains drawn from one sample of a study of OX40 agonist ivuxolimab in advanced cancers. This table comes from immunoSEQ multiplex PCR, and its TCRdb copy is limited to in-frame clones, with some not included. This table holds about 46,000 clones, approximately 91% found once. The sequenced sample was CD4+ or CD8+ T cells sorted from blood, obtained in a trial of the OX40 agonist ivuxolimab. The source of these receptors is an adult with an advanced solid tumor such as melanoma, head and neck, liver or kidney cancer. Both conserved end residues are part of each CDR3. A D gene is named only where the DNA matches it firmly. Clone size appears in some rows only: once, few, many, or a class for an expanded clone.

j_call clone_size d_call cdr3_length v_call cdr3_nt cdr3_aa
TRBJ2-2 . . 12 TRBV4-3 TGCGCCAGCAGCCTTGGGTCCGGGGAGCTGTTTTTT CASSLGSGELFF
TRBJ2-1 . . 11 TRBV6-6 TGTGCCAGCAGTTATGACAATGAGCAGTTCTTC CASSYDNEQFF
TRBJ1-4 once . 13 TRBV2 TGTGCCAGCAGCAAGGACGGAAATGAAAAACTGTTTTTT CASSKDGNEKLFF
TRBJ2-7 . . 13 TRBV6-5 TGTGCCAGCAGTTACTCGGATGCCTACGAGCAGTACTTC CASSYSDAYEQYF
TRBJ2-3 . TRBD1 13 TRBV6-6 TGTGCCAGCAGAGGGACAGGGGGTGATACGCAGTATTTT CASRGTGGDTQYF
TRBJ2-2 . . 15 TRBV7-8 TGTGCCACTCATACTCTCGGGGAGTGGGAAGGGGAGCTGTTTTTT CATHTLGEWEGELFF
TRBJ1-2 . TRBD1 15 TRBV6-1 TGTGCCAGCAGACTATTGACAGGGGTAGACTATGGCTACACCTTC CASRLLTGVDYGYTF
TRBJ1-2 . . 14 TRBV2 TGTGCCACGCCTCGGGGGGCTTGGAACTATGGCTACACCTTC CATPRGAWNYGYTF
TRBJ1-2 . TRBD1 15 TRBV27 TGTGCCAGCGGACAGGTCCTTGTTAGTGGCTATGGCTACACCTTC CASGQVLVSGYGYTF
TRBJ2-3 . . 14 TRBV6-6 TGTGCCAGCAGTTACGGCCCAGGCACAGATACGCAGTATTTT CASSYGPGTDTQYF
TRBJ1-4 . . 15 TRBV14 TGTGCCAGCAGCCAAGGCGAGGGATGGAATGAAAAACTGTTTTTT CASSQGEGWNEKLFF
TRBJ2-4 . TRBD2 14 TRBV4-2 TGTGCCAGCAGCCAAGACATCGGGGGGAACATTCAGTACTTC CASSQDIGGNIQYF
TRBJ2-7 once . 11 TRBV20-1 TGCAGTGCTAGATCCCGGACCGGGCAGTACTTC CSARSRTGQYF
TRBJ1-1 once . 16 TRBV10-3 TGTGCCATCAGTGAGTTAGCCGAGACGGGGAACACTGAAGCTTTCTTT CAISELAETGNTEAFF
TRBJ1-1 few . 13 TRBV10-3 TGTGCCATCAAGCAGCAGGACCTGACTGAAGCTTTCTTT CAIKQQDLTEAFF
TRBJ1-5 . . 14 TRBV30 TGTGCCGCTGACCCTCAAGACGGCAATCAGCCCCAGCATTTT CAADPQDGNQPQHF
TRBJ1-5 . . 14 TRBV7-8 TGTGCCAGCAGCTTTGGGGGACCGGGAGAGCCCCAGCATTTT CASSFGGPGEPQHF
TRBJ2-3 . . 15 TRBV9 TGTGCCAGCAGCGCGTACAGCTCTAGCACAGATACGCAGTATTTT CASSAYSSSTDTQYF
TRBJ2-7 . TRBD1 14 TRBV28 TGTGCCAGCAGTTTATGGGACAGGGGTAACGAGCAGTACTTC CASSLWDRGNEQYF
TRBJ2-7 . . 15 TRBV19 TGTGCCAGTAGTATAGGATACGGGAGAACCTACGAGCAGTACTTC CASSIGYGRTYEQYF
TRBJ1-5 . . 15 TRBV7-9 TGTGCCAGCAGCTATACAGGGTCGGGCAATCAGCCCCAGCATTTT CASSYTGSGNQPQHF
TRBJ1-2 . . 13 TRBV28 TGTGCCAGCCGAGGGATTTCGCTCTATGGCTACACCTTC CASRGISLYGYTF
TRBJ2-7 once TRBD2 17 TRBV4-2 TGTGCCAGCAGCCGCCCACTCACCGGGACTAGGGTCTACGAGCAGTACTTC CASSRPLTGTRVYEQYF
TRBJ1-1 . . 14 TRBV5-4 TGTGCCAGCAGCTCCCGTTGGAGGGGGGATGAAGCTTTCTTT CASSSRWRGDEAFF
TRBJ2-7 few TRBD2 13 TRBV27 TGTGCCAGTCATGGGACTAGCGGGGGGAGTCGATACTTC CASHGTSGGSRYF
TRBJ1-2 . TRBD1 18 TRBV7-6 TGTGCCAGCAGCGAATGGGGGGACAGGCCAAGACGTGGGTATGGCTACACCTTC CASSEWGDRPRRGYGYTF
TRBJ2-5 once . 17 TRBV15 TGTGCCACCAGCAGAGATCTGATAGGGCAACGAGAGGAGACCCAGTACTTC CATSRDLIGQREETQYF
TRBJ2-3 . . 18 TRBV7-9 TGTGCCAGCAGCTTATTGGCTGCCCTAGCAGAAAACACAGATACGCAGTATTTT CASSLLAALAENTDTQYF
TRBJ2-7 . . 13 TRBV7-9 TGTGCCAGCAGCCCGTCTATTTCCTACGAGCAGTACTTC CASSPSISYEQYF
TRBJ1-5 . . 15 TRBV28 TGTGCCAGCAGTTTAAGTAGGGTGCCAAATCAGCCCCAGCATTTT CASSLSRVPNQPQHF
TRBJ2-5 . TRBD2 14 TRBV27 TGTGCCAGCAGTTTGGGACCGGCGGGGGGGGAGCAGTACTTC CASSLGPAGGEQYF
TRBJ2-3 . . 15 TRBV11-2 TGTGCCAGCAGCTTAATCCCTAGCGATTTAGATACGCAGTATTTT CASSLIPSDLDTQYF
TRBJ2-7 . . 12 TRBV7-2 TGTGCCAGCAATTCACCACCCGGCGAGCAGTACTTC CASNSPPGEQYF